This is a list of T cell receptor beta chains from one sample in a study of shared clonotypes between healthy human individuals. TCRdb keeps only in-frame clones here, not all; method: immunoSEQ multiplex PCR. The table shows some 2.4 million clones, with roughly 93% occurring only once. Material for sequencing was naive CD4+ T cells from PBMCs. The source is a man in his late teens or twenties in good health. Some clones in this sample may be carry-over from other donors' samples. The CDR3 runs from the conserved cysteine through the conserved F or W. The order of the fields is J gene, clone size, D gene, V gene, CDR3 length, CDR3 DNA, CDR3 protein. A D gene is named only where the DNA matches it firmly. Where a row states a size, it is once, few, many or the class of an expanded clone; other rows omit it.

J gene: TRBJ1-3; clone size: -; D gene: -; V gene: TRBV7-9; CDR3 length: 16; CDR3 DNA: TGTGCCAGCAGCTTGAAAGCAGGGGACCCTGGAAACACCATATATTTT; CDR3 protein: CASSLKAGDPGNTIYF
J gene: TRBJ2-1; clone size: once; D gene: -; V gene: TRBV28; CDR3 length: 13; CDR3 DNA: TGTGCCGTTTTAGAGAGACCCTACAATGAGCAATTCTTC; CDR3 protein: CAVLERPYNEQFF
J gene: TRBJ2-7; clone size: -; D gene: -; V gene: TRBV5-5; CDR3 length: 15; CDR3 DNA: TGTGCCAGCAGCTTGCTCAGACCAAGTACGTCCGAGCAGTACTTC; CDR3 protein: CASSLLRPSTSEQYF
J gene: TRBJ1-1; clone size: -; D gene: -; V gene: TRBV6-4; CDR3 length: 14; CDR3 DNA: TGTGCCAGCAGAGCCGAGGACAGTAACACTGAAGCTTTCTTT; CDR3 protein: CASRAEDSNTEAFF
J gene: TRBJ1-1; clone size: -; D gene: TRBD1; V gene: TRBV5-1; CDR3 length: 17; CDR3 DNA: TGCGCCAGCAGCCTATCACGGGGACAGGGTGTTGACACTGAAGCTTTCTTT; CDR3 protein: CASSLSRGQGVDTEAFF
J gene: TRBJ2-5; clone size: -; D gene: TRBD1; V gene: TRBV4-3; CDR3 length: 16; CDR3 DNA: TGCGCCAGCAGCCAAGTGGTGGGACAGATACAAGAGACCCAGTACTTC; CDR3 protein: CASSQVVGQIQETQYF
J gene: TRBJ2-3; clone size: -; D gene: -; V gene: TRBV9; CDR3 length: 14; CDR3 DNA: TGTGCCAGCAGCCCGACTAGAGGCACAGATACGCAGTATTTT; CDR3 protein: CASSPTRGTDTQYF
J gene: TRBJ2-3; clone size: -; D gene: TRBD2; V gene: TRBV13; CDR3 length: 14; CDR3 DNA: TGTGCCAGCAAGAGGGAGGGCGGCACAGATACGCAGTATTTT; CDR3 protein: CASKREGGTDTQYF
J gene: TRBJ1-5; clone size: -; D gene: TRBD1; V gene: TRBV2; CDR3 length: 14; CDR3 DNA: TGTGCCAGCAGTGGCCGACAGGGGTATCAGCCCCAGCATTTT; CDR3 protein: CASSGRQGYQPQHF
J gene: TRBJ1-6; clone size: once; D gene: -; V gene: TRBV30; CDR3 length: 15; CDR3 DNA: TGTGCCTGTCCCGGAAGCCGGGCCCCCGTCGCTCCCCTCCACTTT; CDR3 protein: CACPGSRAPVAPLHF
J gene: TRBJ1-5; clone size: -; D gene: -; V gene: TRBV28; CDR3 length: 16; CDR3 DNA: TGTGCCAGCAGAAGCCCCCTGAAAGGCGGCAATCAGCCCCAGCATTTT; CDR3 protein: CASRSPLKGGNQPQHF
J gene: TRBJ2-3; clone size: once; D gene: -; V gene: TRBV5-4; CDR3 length: 16; CDR3 DNA: TGTGCCAGCAGCTCTCCGGTGAGGGAGGGCACAGATACGCAGTATTTT; CDR3 protein: CASSSPVREGTDTQYF
J gene: TRBJ1-2; clone size: -; D gene: -; V gene: TRBV18; CDR3 length: 14; CDR3 DNA: TGTGCCAGCTCACCACCAGGGACGATGAGTGGCTACACCTTC; CDR3 protein: CASSPPGTMSGYTF
J gene: TRBJ1-5; clone size: -; D gene: TRBD1; V gene: TRBV30; CDR3 length: 19; CDR3 DNA: TGTGCCTGGAGTAGGGGGACAGGGATCGTAAAAAATAGCAATCAGCCCCAGCATTTT; CDR3 protein: CAWSRGTGIVKNSNQPQHF
J gene: TRBJ2-2; clone size: -; D gene: TRBD2; V gene: TRBV7-9; CDR3 length: 15; CDR3 DNA: TGTGCCAGCAGCTTAGCGAGCGGGAGTACCGGGGAGCTGTTTTTT; CDR3 protein: CASSLASGSTGELFF
J gene: TRBJ2-3; clone size: -; D gene: -; V gene: TRBV18; CDR3 length: 14; CDR3 DNA: TGTGCCAGCTCACCACGAGTCAAGCCAGATACGCAGTATTTT; CDR3 protein: CASSPRVKPDTQYF
J gene: TRBJ2-3; clone size: -; D gene: -; V gene: TRBV7-9; CDR3 length: 16; CDR3 DNA: TGTGCCAGCATACGGCTAGAGCCCCCATCCACAGATACGCAGTATTTT; CDR3 protein: CASIRLEPPSTDTQYF
J gene: TRBJ2-7; clone size: -; D gene: -; V gene: TRBV5-5; CDR3 length: 14; CDR3 DNA: TGTGCCAGCAGCTCTATCCCCCTTTTGGGGACACTATACTTC; CDR3 protein: CASSSIPLLGTLYF
J gene: TRBJ2-7; clone size: -; D gene: TRBD1; V gene: TRBV6-5; CDR3 length: 15; CDR3 DNA: TGTGCCAGCAGTCAAAGCTTGGGACAGGGGTACGAGCAGTACTTC; CDR3 protein: CASSQSLGQGYEQYF